The 7 T cell receptor beta chains in this list originate from one sample, sequenced in a study of T cell responses to AZD1222 COVID-19 vaccine. Assay: immunoSEQ multiplex PCR; the TCRdb copy retains only in-frame clones and omits some. Among approximately 100,000 clones, roughly 91% were seen once, and the ten largest hold around 4.8%. Sequenced material: peripheral blood, taken on day 0 of AZD1222 vaccination. The receptor source for this set is an adult in good health.

V and J are TRBV30 and TRBJ1-1; D unresolved. With 2 bases removed from V and 8 bases from J, the gap between germline ends came to 9 bases. The CDR3 runs to 11 residues. Per the germline V gene, CDR1 is GTSNPN and CDR2 is SVGIG (reference sequence). CDR3 sequence (DNA): TGTGCCTGGAGTCTAATAACCGAAGCTTTCTTT. This gives the protein CAWSLITEAFF.

This chain uses TRBV7-4 with TRBJ2-2, with D perhaps matching TRBD2 (6 bases). There are 17 residues in the CDR3. V was shortened by 1 base and J by 0 bases, with 12 bases between the two germline ends. Per the germline V gene, CDR1 is SGHVT and CDR2 is SQSDAQ. CDR3 residues: CASSLVTSNSNTGELFF. As DNA, the CDR3 is TGTGCCAGCAGCTTAGTGACTAGTAACTCGAACACCGGGGAGCTGTTTTTT.

The CDR3 loop reads CASSIQGGAGTF. The CDR3 coding sequence is TGTGCCAGTAGTATACAGGGGGGAGCGGGAACCTTC. The chain is built from TRBV19 and TRBJ1-2; 7 bases are a match to TRBD1. CDR3 length: 12 amino acids. CDR1 is LNHDA and CDR2 is SQIVND in the germline V gene (reference sequence). V shed 2 bases and J 14 bases; nucleotides not matched to a gene: 8.

This clone was observed a single time. The chain has TRBV6-6 and TRBJ1-4; no clear D. Germline lookup yields CDR1 MNHNY and CDR2 SVGAGI (reference sequence). V was trimmed by 6 bases and J by 0 bases, leaving 8 bases between them. The CDR3 extends over 14 amino acids. CDR3 in amino acids: CASRWDATNEKLFF. In DNA, the CDR3 is TGTGCCAGCAGGTGGGATGCAACTAATGAAAAACTGTTTTTT.

This clone was seen a single time. This chain uses TRBV19 with TRBJ1-5, with D tentatively TRBD1 (5 bases). V lost 1 base and J lost 6, with 16 bases in between. CDR3 length equals 16 residues. The germline V gene has CDR1 LNHDA and CDR2 SQIVND (reference sequence). As DNA, the CDR3 is TGTGCCAGTAGTATAGGTGGGGCATTGGGAGGTCAGCCCCAGCATTTT. Protein product: CASSIGGALGGQPQHF.

The V call is TRBV20-1, the J call TRBJ1-6, with D possibly being TRBD1 (5 bases). The V end was cut by 3 bases, the J end by 0 bases, with 9 bases between. Germline V CDR1 and CDR2: DFQATT, SNEGSKA (reference sequence). The CDR3 is 15 residues long. CDR3 in DNA: TGCAGTGCTAGTCGAGACAGCTCCTATAATTCACCCCTCCACTTT. Protein product: CSASRDSSYNSPLHF.

The rearrangement links TRBV11-2 to TRBJ1-2; 8 nucleotides agree with TRBD1. The CDR3 extends over 12 amino acids. V dropped 5 bases and J dropped 8; count of bases not matched to a gene: 4. CDR1 is SGHAT and CDR2 is FQNNGV in the germline V gene. This chain's CDR3 is CASSPGQGGYTF. The CDR3, as DNA: TGTGCCAGCAGCCCCGGACAGGGCGGCTACACCTTC.